This TCR beta chain was sequenced for a study of cytomegalovirus exposure and HLA in healthy donors. General observations from the study: The CMV antigen specificity of a few CMV-associated chains was confirmed through in vitro analysis. A cluster of highly shared sequence variants was likely a sequencing artifact.

CDR1 and CDR2 from the germline V gene are SGDLS and YYNGEE. CDR3 length: 14 residues. V was clipped by 7 bases and J by 1 base, with 9 bases between them. On this clone itself: Its antigen is unidentified.

Healthy people donating bone marrow made up the donors. Vbeta (60) and Jbeta (13) primers were used in the PCR. Using immunoSEQ multiplex PCR, the repertoire was profiled, and TCRdb retains in-frame clones only, with some absent. The sample lists approximately 180,000 clones, more than 75% occurring once. The chain has TRBV9 and TRBJ1-6, with TRBD1 as a possible D gene (6 bases). The sequence was collected from a young woman in good health and CMV-seronegative. Sequenced sample: PBMCs. CDR3 bases: TGTGCCAGCCGACAGGCGTCCTATAATTCACCCCTCCACTTT. Its translation is CASRQASYNSPLHF.